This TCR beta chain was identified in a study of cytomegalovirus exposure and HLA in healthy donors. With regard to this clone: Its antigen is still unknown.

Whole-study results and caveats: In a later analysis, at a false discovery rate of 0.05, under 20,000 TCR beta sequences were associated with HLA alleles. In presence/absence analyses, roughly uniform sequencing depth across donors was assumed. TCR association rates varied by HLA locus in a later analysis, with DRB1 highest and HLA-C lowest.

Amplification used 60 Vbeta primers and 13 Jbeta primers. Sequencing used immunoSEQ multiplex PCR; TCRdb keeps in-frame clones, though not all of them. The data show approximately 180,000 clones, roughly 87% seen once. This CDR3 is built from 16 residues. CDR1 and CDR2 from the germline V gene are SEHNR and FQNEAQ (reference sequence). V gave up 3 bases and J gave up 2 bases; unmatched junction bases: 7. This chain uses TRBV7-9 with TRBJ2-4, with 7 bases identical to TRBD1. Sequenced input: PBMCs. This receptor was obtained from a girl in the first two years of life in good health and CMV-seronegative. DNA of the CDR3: TGTGCCAGCAGCTTCAACAGGGGCACGACCAAAAACATTCAGTACTTC. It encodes CASSFNRGTTKNIQYF.